The 3 T cell receptor beta chains listed next were all sequenced from one sample in a study of T cell responses to AZD1222 COVID-19 vaccine. This table comes from immunoSEQ multiplex PCR, and its TCRdb copy is limited to in-frame clones, with some not included. Of about 130,000 clones listed, about 94% are singletons. Material: peripheral blood, obtained on day 0 of AZD1222 vaccination. Every receptor here comes from an adult in good health.

The V gene is TRBV29-1, the J gene TRBJ1-2; no clear D gene. V lost 3 bases, J lost 3 bases, and 14 bases lay in between. CDR3 length equals 14 residues. CDR1 and CDR2 from the germline V gene are SQVTM and ANQGSEA. CDR3 residues: CSVDRSTGDYGYTF. The CDR3 DNA sequence: TGCAGCGTTGACAGGTCCACCGGGGACTATGGCTACACCTTC.

The chain combines TRBV19 with TRBJ1-1; 9 bases match TRBD1. The CDR3 is made up of 16 amino acids. Germline V gene data show CDR1 as LNHDA and CDR2 as SQIVND (reference sequence). V trimming: 5 bases; J trimming: 0 bases; junction bases outside the gene matches: 7. CDR3: CASSPRTGELNTEAFF. CDR3 in DNA: TGTGCCAGTAGTCCTCGGACAGGGGAGTTGAACACTGAAGCTTTCTTT.

The chain links TRBV3-1 (or the pseudogene TRBV3-2) to TRBJ1-2; D is perhaps TRBD1 (6 bases). The CDR3 totals 14 residues. CDR1 and CDR2 (germline): LGHDT, YNNKEL (reference sequence). Trimming shortened V by 0 bases and J by 4 bases, and 9 bases separated the two germline ends. The CDR3 coding sequence is TGTGCCAGCAGCCAAGACGGACAGTCCTATGGCTACACCTTC. Translating gives CASSQDGQSYGYTF.